Presented here are 21 T cell receptor beta chains from one specimen sequenced in a study of T cells in Graves' hyperthyroidism and ophthalmopathy. Amplified TCR beta CDR3 regions derived from RNA transcripts. TCR CDR3 regions were first amplified by RT-PCR with HTBI primers. One entry per CDR3 protein, called by TCRdb with MiXCR from the multiplex PCR reads. The sample has around 520,000 distinct CDR3 sequences, roughly 14% seen once. The material sequenced was blood. The receptors come from a woman aged 18-30 years with Graves' hyperthyroidism.

At least ten counts were recorded for this clonotype. V usage is TRBV2 and J usage is TRBJ2-7, with D possibly being TRBD2 (7 bases). V lost 5 bases and J 1 base, leaving 15 bases between the germline ends. Germline V lookup: CDR1 SNHLY, CDR2 FYNNEI. This CDR3 comprises 15 residues. CDR3 amino acids: CASSLGAGASYEQYV. The CDR3 DNA reads as TGTGCCAGCAGTCTCGGGGCGGGGGCTTCCTACGAGCAGTACGTC.

This clonotype occurred many times. J is TRBJ1-1 and V is TRBV6-5; D remains unclear. V dropped 3 bases and J dropped 12 bases, with 17 bases sitting between them. CDR3 length: 13 amino acids. Germline loops: CDR1 MNHEY, CDR2 SVGAGI. CDR3 sequence (DNA): TGTGCCAGCAGTTATGATCTGCGGTCCGTACCTTTCTTT. Protein sequence: CASSYDLRSVPFF.

The chain recombines TRBV6-1 with TRBJ2-7, with 7 nucleotides matching TRBD1. CDR3 length: 15 residues. Germline assignment: CDR1 MNHNS and CDR2 SASEGT. Germline trimming cut 2 bases from V and 2 bases from J; bases unmatched to any gene: 6. Here the CDR3 DNA reads TGTGCCAGCAGTGAATGGGAAGGGGGCACCTACGAGCAGTACTTC. It specifies CASSEWEGGTYEQYF.

This clonotype was seen more than once but under ten times. The rearrangement links TRBV27 to TRBJ1-1; tentatively, D is TRBD1 (6 bases). Germline values: CDR1 MNHEY, CDR2 SMNVEV (reference sequence). This CDR3 spans 13 amino acids. V lost 2 bases to trimming and J lost 5 bases, with 9 bases between them. The CDR3 nucleotides read TGTGCCAGCAGTTTAGGACAGACGACTGAAGCTTTCTTT. It yields the protein CASSLGQTTEAFF.

The rearrangement joins TRBV5-1 to TRBJ2-5; 7 nucleotides match TRBD2. Germline V gene lookup returns CDR1 SGHRS and CDR2 YFSETQ. The V segment lost 5 bases and the J segment 5 bases; nucleotides outside the gene matches: 12. The CDR3 runs to 15 residues. CDR3 sequence (DNA): TGCGCCAGCAGGTCCCGGGGGGAGGCATACGAGACCCAGTACTTC. Translated: CASRSRGEAYETQYF.

This clonotype was counted ten times or more. The rearrangement uses TRBV6-6 and TRBJ2-2; 10 bases fit TRBD2. The CDR3 has 17 residues. Germline CDR1 reads MNHNY; CDR2 reads SVGAGI (reference sequence). The V gene end was trimmed by 0 bases and the J gene end by 8 bases; junction bases not matched to a gene: 9. In DNA form, the CDR3 reads TGTGCCAGCAGTTACTCGCTGACAGCGGGAGGGACAGGGGAGCTGTTTTTT. Translation: CASSYSLTAGGTGELFF.

This clonotype was seen more than once but under ten times. The chain has TRBV19 and TRBJ2-7, with TRBD1 identical over 11 bases. CDR1 and CDR2 (germline): LNHDA, SQIVND (reference sequence). CDR3 length equals 15 residues. V was pared by 3 bases and J by 1 base, with 2 bases of the junction left unmatched. The CDR3 DNA follows: TGTGCCAGTAGTATGGGACAGGGGGGGTCCTACGAGCAGTACTTC. This encodes CASSMGQGGSYEQYF.

This clonotype was detected a few times. V is TRBV10-2 and J is TRBJ2-5; 7 positions match TRBD1. This CDR3 spans 15 amino acids. Trimming took 2 bases from V and 0 from J; bases not matched to a gene: 3. From germline, CDR1 is WSHSY and CDR2 SAAADI. This CDR3 reads CASSEDRVDQETQYF. CDR3 DNA sequence: TGCGCCAGCAGTGAGGACAGGGTTGACCAAGAGACCCAGTACTTC.

The sample holds many counts of this clonotype. The chain carries TRBV19 and TRBJ1-2; 7 bases map to TRBD1. The CDR3 consists of 14 residues. The junction had 11 bases not matched to a gene; V was cut back by 6 bases and J by 7 bases. Germline V CDR1 and CDR2: LNHDA, SQIVND (reference sequence). The CDR3 DNA follows: TGTGCCAGTAGAAATCGACAGGGAACGGGTGGCTACACCTTC. As protein: CASRNRQGTGGYTF.

This clonotype has at least ten counts. The CDR3 is CASSLERGGTQYF. In DNA form, the CDR3 reads TGCGCCAGCAGCTTGGAGCGAGGGGGAACGCAGTATTTT. This chain joins TRBV5-1 and TRBJ2-3; TRBD1 might be the D (6 bases). CDR1 and CDR2 (germline): SGHRS, YFSETQ. Trimming pared 0 bases from V and 9 bases from J, leaving 11 bases between. The CDR3 runs 13 residues.

This clonotype was seen many times. The CDR3 coding sequence is TGTGCCAGCAGCTTAGGACTAGCTTCTTACGAGACCCAGTACTTC. This encodes CASSLGLASYETQYF. The chain combines TRBV9 with TRBJ2-5; TRBD2 agrees at 8 bases. The CDR3 spans 15 residues. V was pared by 4 bases and J by 5 bases, with 10 bases of the junction left unmatched. Per the germline V gene, CDR1 is SGDLS and CDR2 is YYNGEE.

This clonotype was observed at least ten times. The chain combines TRBV12-3 or TRBV12-4 with TRBJ2-1, with 8 bases aligning to TRBD2. The CDR3 contains 15 residues. V shed 6 bases and J 4 bases; nucleotides not matched to a gene: 8. DNA of the CDR3: TGTGCCAGCAGCTCTCCGGGACTAGAGTACAATGAGCAGTTCTTC. Translated: CASSSPGLEYNEQFF.

At least ten counts were recorded for this clonotype. The chain links TRBV15 to TRBJ2-3; D might be TRBD2 (5 bases). Per germline, CDR1 LNHNV and CDR2 YYDKDF (reference sequence). The CDR3 loop spans 16 amino acids. Trimming removed 0 bases from V and 1 base from J, with 11 bases in between. The CDR3 nucleotides read TGTGCCACCAGCAGAGATCGTCTAGCCGGCACAGATACGCAGTATTTT. Its protein product is CATSRDRLAGTDTQYF. Full variable domain (outside the CDR3, taken from reference TRBV15 and TRBJ2-3): DAMVIQNPRYQVTQFGKPVTLSCSQTLNHNVMYWYQQKSSQAPKLLFHYYDKDFNNEADTPDNFQSRRPNTSFCFLDIRSPGLGDTAMYLCATSRDRLAGTDTQYFGPGTRLTVL.

This clonotype was observed at least ten times. CDR3: CASRTSVNTEAFF. CDR3 sequence (DNA): TGTGCCAGCAGGACCTCAGTGAACACTGAAGCTTTCTTT. This sequence joins TRBV11-2 and TRBJ1-1; D is unclear. V lost 6 bases and J 0 bases, leaving 8 bases between the germline ends. The CDR3 has 13 amino acids. Looked up from germline, CDR1 is SGHAT and CDR2 is FQNNGV.

The rearrangement uses TRBV6-1 and TRBJ2-1, with D unclear. V gave up 6 bases and J gave up 9 bases, with 12 bases separating them. The germline gives CDR1 MNHNS, CDR2 SASEGT. The CDR3 spans 12 residues. CDR3 sequence reads: CASSPSPSEQFF. Written as DNA, the CDR3 is TGTGCCAGCAGCCCCTCCCCGAGTGAGCAGTTCTTC.

This clonotype was counted ten times or more. CDR3 DNA: TGTGCCAGCAGTGAGTACAGGGACCAGCCCCAGCATTTT. As protein: CASSEYRDQPQHF. The genes are TRBV2 and TRBJ1-5, with a possible D match to TRBD1 (6 bases). The CDR3 extends over 13 amino acids. Germline V gives CDR1 SNHLY, CDR2 FYNNEI. V was cut by 3 bases and J by 7 bases, with 10 bases left in between.

The table lists this clonotype with many counts. The V and J genes are TRBV6-1 and TRBJ1-5; no definite D call. Trimming took off 5 bases at V and 2 bases at J, with 7 bases between the two ends. Germline CDR1 MNHNS, CDR2 SASEGT. This CDR3 spans 13 amino acids. CDR3 coding DNA: TGTGCCAGCAGTCAGGCACGCAATCAGCCCCAGCATTTT. Translated, it gives CASSQARNQPQHF.

In this sample, this clonotype turned up many times. The gene calls are TRBV12-3 or TRBV12-4 and TRBJ1-3, with D unresolved. The V gene lost 1 base and the J gene lost 3 bases, with 13 bases spanning the gap. The CDR3 is made up of 16 amino acids. The CDR3 region is CASSLDRVGGGNTIYF. As DNA, the CDR3 is TGTGCCAGCAGTTTAGATAGGGTCGGAGGTGGAAACACCATATATTTT.

The V call is TRBV6-1, the J call TRBJ1-5; TRBD1 aligns across 9 bases. The V gene's germline CDR1 is MNHNS and CDR2 SASEGT. The V and J ends lost 6 bases and 6 bases, in that order; junction bases with no gene match: 6. The length of the CDR3 is 14 residues. CDR3 DNA sequence: TGTGCCAGCAGAGGGGGACAGGGAGTTCAGCCCCAGCATTTT. It is translated as CASRGGQGVQPQHF.

This clonotype was counted ten times or more. The chain couples TRBV20-1 to TRBJ2-5, with TRBD2 matching over 9 bases. Germline V CDR1 and CDR2: DFQATT, SNEGSKA (reference sequence). This CDR3 has 14 amino acids. The J segment lost 5 bases and the V segment lost 6 bases, leaving 10 bases of the junction unmatched. CDR3 loop: CSAFVTSGSETQYF. The CDR3, as DNA: TGCAGTGCCTTTGTTACTAGCGGGTCCGAGACCCAGTACTTC.

This clonotype was counted at least ten times. The chain combines TRBV2 with TRBJ2-3; the D gene is possibly TRBD2 (5 bases). Trimming took 7 bases from V and 4 from J, leaving 12 bases between them. Looked up from germline, CDR1 is SNHLY and CDR2 is FYNNEI. The CDR3 covers 13 residues. DNA for the CDR3: TGTGCCAGCAAGGGAGCCGGGGCAGATACGCAGTATTTT. Translated, it gives CASKGAGADTQYF.